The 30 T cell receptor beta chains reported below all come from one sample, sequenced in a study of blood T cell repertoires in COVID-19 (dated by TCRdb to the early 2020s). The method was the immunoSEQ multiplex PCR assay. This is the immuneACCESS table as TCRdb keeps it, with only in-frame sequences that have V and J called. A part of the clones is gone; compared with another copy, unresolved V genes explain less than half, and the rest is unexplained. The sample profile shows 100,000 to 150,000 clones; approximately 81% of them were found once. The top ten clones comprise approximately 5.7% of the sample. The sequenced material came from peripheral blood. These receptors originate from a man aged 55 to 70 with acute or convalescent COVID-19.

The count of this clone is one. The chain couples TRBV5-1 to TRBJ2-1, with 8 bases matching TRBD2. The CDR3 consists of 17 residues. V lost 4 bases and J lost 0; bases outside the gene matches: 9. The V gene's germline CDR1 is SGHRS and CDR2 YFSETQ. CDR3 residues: CASSGTVGGASYNEQFF. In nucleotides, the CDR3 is TGCGCCAGCAGCGGCACGGTCGGGGGGGCCTCCTACAATGAGCAGTTCTTC. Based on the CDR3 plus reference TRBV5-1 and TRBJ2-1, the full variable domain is KAGVTQTPRYLIKTRGQQVTLSCSPISGHRSVSWYQQTPGQGLQFLFEYFSETQRNKGNFPGRFSGRQFSNSRSEMNVSTLELGDSALYLCASSGTVGGASYNEQFFGPGTRLTVL.

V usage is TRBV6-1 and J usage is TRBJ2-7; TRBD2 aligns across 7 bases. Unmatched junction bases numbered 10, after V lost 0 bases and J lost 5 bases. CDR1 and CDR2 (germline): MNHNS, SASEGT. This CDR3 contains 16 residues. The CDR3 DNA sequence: TGTGCCAGCAGTGAAGCCACTAGACCCCGGGGGGACGAGCAGTACTTC. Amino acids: CASSEATRPRGDEQYF.

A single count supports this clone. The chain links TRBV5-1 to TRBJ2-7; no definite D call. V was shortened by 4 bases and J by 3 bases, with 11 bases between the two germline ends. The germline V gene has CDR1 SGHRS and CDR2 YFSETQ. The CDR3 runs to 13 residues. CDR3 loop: CASSLDGGYEQYF. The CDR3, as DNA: TGCGCCAGCAGCCTGGACGGTGGCTACGAGCAGTACTTC.

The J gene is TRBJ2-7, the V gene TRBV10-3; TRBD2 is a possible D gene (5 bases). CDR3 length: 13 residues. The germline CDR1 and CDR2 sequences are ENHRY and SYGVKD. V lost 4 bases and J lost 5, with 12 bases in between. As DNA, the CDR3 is TGTGCCATCAGTGGGCAGGCGAGGGACGAGCAGTACTTC. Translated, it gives CAISGQARDEQYF.

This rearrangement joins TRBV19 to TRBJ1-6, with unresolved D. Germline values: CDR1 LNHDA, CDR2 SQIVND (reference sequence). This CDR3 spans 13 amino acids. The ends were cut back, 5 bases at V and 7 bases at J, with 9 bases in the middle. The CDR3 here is CASSFLGNSPLHF. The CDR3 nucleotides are TGTGCCAGTAGTTTCCTCGGGAATTCACCCCTCCACTTT.

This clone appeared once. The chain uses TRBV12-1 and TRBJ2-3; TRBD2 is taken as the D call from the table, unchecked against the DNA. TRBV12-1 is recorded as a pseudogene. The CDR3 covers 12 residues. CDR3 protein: CASCAFPDTQYF. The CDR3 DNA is TGTGCCAGCTGCGCTTTCCCAGATACGCAGTATTTT.

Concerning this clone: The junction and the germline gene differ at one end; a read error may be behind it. The CDR3 loop reads CASRVTANQPQHF. CDR3 coding DNA: TGCGCTTCTCGGGTTACGGCCAATCAGCCCCAGCATTTT. The rearrangement joins TRBV28 to TRBJ1-5; D gene uncertain. The CDR3 extends over 13 amino acids. Germline values: CDR1 MDHEN, CDR2 SYDVKM.

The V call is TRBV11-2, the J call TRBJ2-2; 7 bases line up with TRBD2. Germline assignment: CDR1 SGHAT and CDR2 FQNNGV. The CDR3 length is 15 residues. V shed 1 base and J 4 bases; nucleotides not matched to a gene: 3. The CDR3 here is CASSLVAGATGELFF. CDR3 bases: TGTGCCAGCAGCTTAGTGGCGGGAGCCACCGGGGAGCTGTTTTTT.

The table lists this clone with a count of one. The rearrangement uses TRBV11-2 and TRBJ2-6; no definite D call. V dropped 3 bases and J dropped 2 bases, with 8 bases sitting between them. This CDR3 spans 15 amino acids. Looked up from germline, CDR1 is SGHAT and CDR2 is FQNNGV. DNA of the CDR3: TGTGCCAGCAGCTTTGAGGCCGCTGGGGCCAACGTCCTGACTTTC. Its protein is CASSFEAAGANVLTF. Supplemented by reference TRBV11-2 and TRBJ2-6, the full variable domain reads EAGVAQSPRYKIIEKRQSVAFWCNPISGHATLYWYQQILGQGPKLLIQFQNNGVVDDSQLPKDRFSAERLKGVDSTLKIQPAKLEDSAVYLCASSFEAAGANVLTFGAGSRLTVL.

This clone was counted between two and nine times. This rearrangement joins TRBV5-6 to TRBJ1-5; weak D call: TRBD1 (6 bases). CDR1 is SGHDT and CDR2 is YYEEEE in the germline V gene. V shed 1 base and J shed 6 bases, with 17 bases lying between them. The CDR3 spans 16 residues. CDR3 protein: CASSLQGNRNTQPQHF. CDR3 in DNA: TGTGCCAGCAGCTTGCAGGGGAACCGAAATACTCAGCCCCAGCATTTT.

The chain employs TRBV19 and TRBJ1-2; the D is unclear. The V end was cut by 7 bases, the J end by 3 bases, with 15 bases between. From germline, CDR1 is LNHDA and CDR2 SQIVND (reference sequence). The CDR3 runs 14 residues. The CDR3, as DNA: TGTGCCAGTAAACCGACCGGGTGGGACTATGGCTACACCTTC. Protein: CASKPTGWDYGYTF.

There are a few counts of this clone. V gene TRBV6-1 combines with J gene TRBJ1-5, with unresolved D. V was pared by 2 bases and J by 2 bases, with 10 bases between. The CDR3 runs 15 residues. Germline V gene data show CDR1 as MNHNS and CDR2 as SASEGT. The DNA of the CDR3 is TGTGCCAGCAGTGAACCGGGGAAGGGCAATCAGCCCCAGCATTTT. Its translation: CASSEPGKGNQPQHF.

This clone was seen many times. The CDR3 bases are TGTGCCAGCAGCTTAGCGGGGAGCTCCTACGAGCAGTACTTC. Amino acids: CASSLAGSSYEQYF. The chain uses TRBV7-9 and TRBJ2-7, with D perhaps TRBD2 (5 bases). V dropped 0 bases and J dropped 0 bases, with 6 bases sitting between them. This CDR3 is 14 amino acids long. Germline V gene sequence: CDR1 SEHNR, CDR2 FQNEAQ (reference sequence).

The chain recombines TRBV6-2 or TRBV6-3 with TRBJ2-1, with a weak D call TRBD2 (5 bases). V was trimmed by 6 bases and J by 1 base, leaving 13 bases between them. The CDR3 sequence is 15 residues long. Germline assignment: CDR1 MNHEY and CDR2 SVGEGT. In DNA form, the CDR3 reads TGTGCCAGCAGCCCCCCGGGCGGGTCCTACAATGAGCAGTTCTTC. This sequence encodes CASSPPGGSYNEQFF.

The CDR3 region has the DNA TGTGCCAGCAGCTTAGATCAAAGGAGAGCTAATGAAAAACTGTTTTTT. Translating it yields CASSLDQRRANEKLFF. This chain links TRBV11-2 with TRBJ1-4; no firm D call. V gave up 0 bases and J gave up 3 bases, with 11 bases separating them. The germline V gene encodes CDR1 SGHAT and CDR2 FQNNGV. The CDR3 runs to 16 residues.

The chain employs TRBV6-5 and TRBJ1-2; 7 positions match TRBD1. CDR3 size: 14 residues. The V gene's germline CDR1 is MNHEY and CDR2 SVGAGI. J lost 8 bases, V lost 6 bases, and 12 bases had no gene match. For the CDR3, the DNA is TGTGCCAGCAGCGCTGCCTCAAGGGGGCTCGGCTACACCTTC. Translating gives CASSAASRGLGYTF.

For the CDR3, the DNA is TGTGCCAGCCAAAACAGGGGAAGCTCCTACAATGAGCAGTTCTTC. Translating it yields CASQNRGSSYNEQFF. The chain links TRBV28 to TRBJ2-1, with 7 bases lining up with TRBD1. The germline V gene has CDR1 MDHEN and CDR2 SYDVKM. The CDR3 spans 15 residues. V trimming: 8 bases; J trimming: 0 bases; junction bases outside the gene matches: 7.

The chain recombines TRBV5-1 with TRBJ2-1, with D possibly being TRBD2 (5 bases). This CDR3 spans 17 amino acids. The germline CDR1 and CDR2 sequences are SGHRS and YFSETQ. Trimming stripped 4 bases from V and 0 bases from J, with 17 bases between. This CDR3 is CASSLAPLALSYNEQFF. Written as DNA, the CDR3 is TGCGCCAGCAGCCTCGCTCCCCTAGCCCTCTCCTACAATGAGCAGTTCTTC. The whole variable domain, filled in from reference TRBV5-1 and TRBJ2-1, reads KAGVTQTPRYLIKTRGQQVTLSCSPISGHRSVSWYQQTPGQGLQFLFEYFSETQRNKGNFPGRFSGRQFSNSRSEMNVSTLELGDSALYLCASSLAPLALSYNEQFFGPGTRLTVL.

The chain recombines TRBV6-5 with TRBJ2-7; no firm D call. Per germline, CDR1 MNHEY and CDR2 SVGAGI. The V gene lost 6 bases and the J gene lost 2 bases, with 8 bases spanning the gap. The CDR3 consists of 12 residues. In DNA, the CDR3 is TGTGCCAGCAGCGAGACAACCTACGAGCAGTACTTC. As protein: CASSETTYEQYF.

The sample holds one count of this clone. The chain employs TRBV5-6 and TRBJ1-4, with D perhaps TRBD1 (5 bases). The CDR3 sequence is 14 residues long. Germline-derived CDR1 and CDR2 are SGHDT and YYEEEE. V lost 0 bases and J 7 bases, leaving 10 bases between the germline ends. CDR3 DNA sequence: TGTGCCAGCAGCTTGGCAGGGAGGGTTGAAAAACTGTTTTTT. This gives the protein CASSLAGRVEKLFF. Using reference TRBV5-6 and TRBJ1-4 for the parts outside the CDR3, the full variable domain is DAGVTQSPTHLIKTRGQQVTLRCSPKSGHDTVSWYQQALGQGPQFIFQYYEEEERQRGNFPDRFSGHQFPNYSSELNVNALLLGDSALYLCASSLAGRVEKLFFGSGTQLSVL.

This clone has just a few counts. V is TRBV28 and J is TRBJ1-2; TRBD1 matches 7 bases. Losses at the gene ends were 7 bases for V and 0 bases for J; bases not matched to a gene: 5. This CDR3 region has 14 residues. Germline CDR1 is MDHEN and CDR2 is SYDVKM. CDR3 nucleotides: TGTGCCAGCACAAAGACAGGGACTAACTATGGCTACACCTTC. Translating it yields CASTKTGTNYGYTF.

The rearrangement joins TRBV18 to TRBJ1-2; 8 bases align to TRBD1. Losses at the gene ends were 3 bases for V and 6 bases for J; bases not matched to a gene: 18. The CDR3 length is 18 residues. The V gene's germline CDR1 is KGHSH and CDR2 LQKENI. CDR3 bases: TGTGCCAGCTCACCCCAACAGGGGGACGTTCCAATCGGACATGGCTACACCTTC. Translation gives CASSPQQGDVPIGHGYTF.

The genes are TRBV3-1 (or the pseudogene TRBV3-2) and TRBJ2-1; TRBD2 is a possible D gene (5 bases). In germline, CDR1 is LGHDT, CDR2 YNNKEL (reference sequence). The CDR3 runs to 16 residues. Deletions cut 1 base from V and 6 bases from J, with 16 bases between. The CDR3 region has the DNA TGTGCCAGCAGCCAAGGAATTTGGGGTCGGGGCAATGAGCAGTTCTTC. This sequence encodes CASSQGIWGRGNEQFF.

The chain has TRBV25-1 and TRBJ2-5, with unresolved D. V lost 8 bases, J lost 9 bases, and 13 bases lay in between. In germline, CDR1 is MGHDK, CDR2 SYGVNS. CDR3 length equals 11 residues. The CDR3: CASSFEASQYF. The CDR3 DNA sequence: TGTGCCAGCTCTTTTGAAGCGTCCCAGTACTTC.

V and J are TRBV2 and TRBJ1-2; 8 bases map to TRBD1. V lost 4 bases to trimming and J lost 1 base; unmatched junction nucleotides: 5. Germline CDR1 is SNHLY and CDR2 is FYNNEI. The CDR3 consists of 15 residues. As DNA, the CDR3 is TGTGCCAGCAGTGGCGGGACAGGTTATAACTATGGCTACACCTTC. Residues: CASSGGTGYNYGYTF.

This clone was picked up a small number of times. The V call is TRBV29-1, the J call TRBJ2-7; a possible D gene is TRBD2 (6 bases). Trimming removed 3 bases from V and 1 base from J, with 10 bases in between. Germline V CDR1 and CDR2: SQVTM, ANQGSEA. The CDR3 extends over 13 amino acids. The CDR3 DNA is TGCAGCGTTGAGTTCGGGAGTTCCTACGAGCAGTACTTC. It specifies CSVEFGSSYEQYF.

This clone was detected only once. The CDR3 nucleotides are TGTGCCAGCAGCCCCGCTACGGGGGGGCAAGAGACCCAGTACTTC. This translates into CASSPATGGQETQYF. The chain combines TRBV7-3 with TRBJ2-5, with 8 nucleotides matching TRBD2. This CDR3 is built from 15 residues. V lost 5 bases to trimming and J lost 2 bases; unmatched junction nucleotides: 7. Germline-derived CDR1 and CDR2 are SGHTA and FQGTGA.

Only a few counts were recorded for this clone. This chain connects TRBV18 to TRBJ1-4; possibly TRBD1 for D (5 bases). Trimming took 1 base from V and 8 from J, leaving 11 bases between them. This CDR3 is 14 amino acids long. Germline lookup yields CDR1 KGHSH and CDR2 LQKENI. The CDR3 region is CASSPQGREEKLFF. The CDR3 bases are TGTGCCAGCTCACCACAGGGGAGGGAAGAAAAACTGTTTTTT.

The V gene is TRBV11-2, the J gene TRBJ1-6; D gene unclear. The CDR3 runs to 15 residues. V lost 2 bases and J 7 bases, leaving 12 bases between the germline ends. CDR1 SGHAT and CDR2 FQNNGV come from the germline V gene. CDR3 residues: CASSLLQRKNSPLHF. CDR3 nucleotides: TGTGCCAGCAGCTTATTACAGAGAAAGAATTCACCCCTCCACTTT.

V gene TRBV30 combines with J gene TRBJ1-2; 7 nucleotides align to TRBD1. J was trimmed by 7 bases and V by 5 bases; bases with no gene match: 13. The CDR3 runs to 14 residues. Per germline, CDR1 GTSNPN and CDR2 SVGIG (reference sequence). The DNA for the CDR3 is TGTGCCTGGCACCGAAACAGGGGTACGGTTGGCTACACCTTC. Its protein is CAWHRNRGTVGYTF.